This TCR beta chain stems from a study of blood T cells in healthy people across ages. Aged about 6 to 95, donors were systemically healthy Caucasians from Russia. This clonotype was found a few times. Germline assignment: CDR1 LGHNT and CDR2 FRNRAP. The V and J ends lost 2 bases and 5 bases, in that order; junction bases with no gene match: 7. The CDR3 is 16 amino acids. A second PCR of 7 to 11 cycles used a sample-barcoded 5' primer and a J-beta primer mix. TCRdb re-called the 5' RACE reads with MiXCR, one entry per CDR3 protein. This table has about 1 million distinct CDR3 sequences, under 30% appearing once. This same sample was also taken into another study, of T cells of mothers and their children. As reported in that work: The donor cohort consisted of three healthy Caucasian mothers and their six children.

Sequencing was carried out using blood. The chain carries TRBV12-5 and TRBJ2-1, with 9 bases matching TRBD2. This TCR was sampled from a girl between 2 and 10 years old in good health. CDR3 DNA sequence: TGTGCTAGTGGTTTGTATAGCGGGGGCCCTAACAATGAGCAGTTCTTC. It translates to CASGLYSGGPNNEQFF.